These T cell receptor beta chains were read from a single sample in a study of regulatory T cells in long-lasting Graves disease. MiXCR, run by TCRdb on the multiplex PCR reads, gives a single entry per CDR3 protein. The sample comprises roughly 610,000 distinct CDR3 sequences, 15% to 20% of which are singletons, and roughly 18% rests with the top ten. These same records also appear under a second study, on T cells in Graves' hyperthyroidism and ophthalmopathy.

The sample was peripheral blood mononuclear cells (PBMCs), taken at new diagnosis, from a patient treated with antithyroid drugs. All receptors derive from a woman in her 30s with Graves disease. Each CDR3 is given with its conserved first and last residue. The order of the fields is J gene, D gene, V gene, clone size, CDR3 protein, CDR3 DNA. D genes are given only for firm matches. A clone size is listed for some rows: how often the clone was seen (once, few, many), or a class if it is expanded.

TRBJ2-1 - TRBV7-9 few CASSLEGQMCNEQFF TGTGCCAGCAGCTTAGAGGGCCAGATGTGCAATGAGCAGTTCTTC
TRBJ2-1 - TRBV27 few CASGRGLPSYNEQFF TGTGCCAGCGGCAGAGGGCTTCCCTCCTACAATGAGCAGTTCTTC
TRBJ1-3 - TRBV7-8 - CASSLPGASGNTIYF TGTGCCAGCAGCTTACCAGGGGCTTCTGGAAACACCATATATTTT
TRBJ1-3 - TRBV15 few CATRTEVSGNTIYF TGTGCCACCCGGACAGAAGTCTCTGGAAACACCATATATTTT
TRBJ2-1 - TRBV12-3/TRBV12-4 many CASSFYEANNEQFF TGTGCCAGCAGTTTCTACGAGGCAAACAATGAGCAGTTCTTC
TRBJ1-3 - TRBV6-1 many CASRSSGNTIYF TGTGCCAGCAGAAGCTCTGGAAACACCATATATTTT
TRBJ2-3 - TRBV28 few CASQQGQSWDTQYF TGTGCCAGCCAACAGGGCCAGTCCTGGGATACGCAGTATTTT
TRBJ2-1 TRBD2 TRBV30 few CAWSWTSGRAEQFF TGTGCCTGGAGTTGGACTAGCGGGAGAGCTGAGCAGTTCTTC
TRBJ1-3 - TRBV6-1 - CAVKIGNTIYF TGTGCCGTAAAGATTGGAAACACCATATATTTT
TRBJ2-2 - TRBV27 many CASSPNTGELFF TGTGCCAGCAGCCCGAACACCGGGGAGCTGTTTTTT
TRBJ1-6 TRBD1 TRBV7-9 - CASSYGQGGNSPLHF TGTGCCAGCAGCTACGGACAGGGGGGGAATTCACCCCTCCACTTT
TRBJ2-7 - TRBV6-1 - CASRLASSYEQYF TGTGCCAGCAGACTAGCCTCCTCCTACGAGCAGTACTTC
TRBJ1-5 TRBD1 TRBV24-1 many CATSSGRTGDNQPQHF TGTGCCACCAGTTCAGGCCGGACAGGCGACAATCAGCCCCAGCATTTT
TRBJ2-3 TRBD2 TRBV6-4 once CASKAGASTDTQYF TGTGCCAGCAAAGCGGGAGCCTCCACAGATACGCAGTATTTT
TRBJ2-7 - TRBV27 many CASSLSWGSEQYF TGTGCCAGCAGTTTATCGTGGGGAAGCGAGCAGTACTTC
TRBJ1-3 TRBD1 TRBV28 few CASSHGQGALARSGNTIYF TGTGCCAGCAGTCACGGACAGGGGGCTCTGGCCCGCTCTGGAAACACCATATATTTT
TRBJ2-2 TRBD1 TRBV28 few CASSRRTGVSGELFF TGTGCCAGCAGCAGGCGGACAGGGGTATCTGGGGAGCTGTTTTTT
TRBJ1-2 - TRBV30 - CAKKDGKYGYTF TGTGCCAAAAAGGACGGCAAGTATGGCTACACCTTC
TRBJ2-7 TRBD1 TRBV3-1 - CASSQLHRDRSYEQYF TGTGCCAGCAGCCAGTTACATCGGGACAGGTCCTACGAGCAGTACTTC
TRBJ1-2 - TRBV28 many CASSSPGTGLGYGYTF TGTGCCAGCAGTTCCCCAGGGACGGGACTGGGATATGGCTACACCTTC
TRBJ1-4 - TRBV20-1 few CSARGGVNEKLFF TGCAGTGCTAGGGGTGGAGTTAATGAAAAACTGTTTTTT
TRBJ1-3 - TRBV3-1 few CASSRRDSGNTIYF TGTGCCAGCAGCCGACGGGACTCTGGAAACACCATATATTTT
TRBJ1-6 - TRBV12-3/TRBV12-4 - CASSILTGGFNNSPLHF TGTGCCAGCAGTATCCTTACGGGGGGATTTAATAATTCACCCCTCCACTTT
TRBJ1-3 - TRBV28 many CASSPKPPGGNTIYF TGTGCCAGCAGTCCCAAACCTCCGGGTGGAAACACCATATATTTT
TRBJ1-2 - TRBV4-2 - CASSQDFGEAALYGYTF TGTGCCAGCAGCCAAGATTTCGGCGAGGCGGCCCTCTATGGCTACACCTTC
TRBJ2-1 TRBD2 TRBV28 few CASRSSGSVGEQFF TGTGCCAGCAGGAGTAGCGGGAGCGTCGGTGAGCAGTTCTTC
TRBJ1-5 TRBD1 TRBV6-1 - CASSPDRDGNQPQHF TGTGCCAGCAGCCCAGACAGGGACGGAAATCAGCCCCAGCATTTT
TRBJ2-3 - TRBV20-1 many CSARGDGAETQYF TGCAGTGCTAGAGGGGATGGAGCGGAGACGCAGTATTTT
TRBJ2-7 - TRBV10-3 - CATKPTETYEQYF TGTGCCACCAAACCGACAGAGACCTACGAGCAGTACTTC
TRBJ2-1 TRBD2 TRBV19 few CASRRTSGSVHEQFF TGTGCCAGCCGCCGGACTAGCGGGAGCGTTCATGAGCAGTTCTTC
TRBJ2-1 - TRBV27 - CASRTDVSRNNEQFF TGTGCCAGCCGTACGGACGTGTCTAGAAACAATGAGCAGTTCTTC
TRBJ2-3 TRBD1 TRBV12-3/TRBV12-4 - CASRFQQGAVDTQYF TGTGCCAGCAGGTTCCAACAGGGGGCTGTGGATACGCAGTATTTT
TRBJ1-3 - TRBV3-1 - CASSPNRAGNTIYF TGTGCCAGCAGCCCTAACAGGGCCGGAAACACCATATATTTT
TRBJ2-1 - TRBV3-1 - CASSQGAKTNEQFF TGTGCCAGCAGCCAAGGAGCCAAAACCAATGAGCAGTTCTTC
TRBJ2-3 - TRBV15 - CATSGGSTDTQYF TGTGCCACCAGCGGAGGGAGTACAGATACGCAGTATTTT
TRBJ2-3 TRBD1 TRBV7-2 many CASSRDSSTDTQYF TGTGCCAGCAGCAGGGACAGCTCCACAGATACGCAGTATTTT
TRBJ2-3 TRBD1 TRBV28 few CASSKTGWGTDTQYF TGTGCCAGCAGTAAGACAGGGTGGGGCACAGATACGCAGTATTTT
TRBJ1-6 - TRBV13 few CASSLFNSPLHF TGTGCCAGCAGCCTGTTTAATTCACCCCTCCACTTT
TRBJ1-1 - TRBV6-9 many CASSYRGADTEAFF TGTGCCAGCAGTTACCGAGGGGCCGACACTGAAGCTTTCTTT
TRBJ2-6 - TRBV7-2 - CASSFSLPSLRANVLTF TGTGCCAGCAGCTTTTCCCTTCCCAGCCTGCGGGCCAACGTCCTGACTTTC